The table lists the clone carrying this T cell receptor beta chain with a few counts. Treatment of any kind had been given to no patient before thyroid surgery. This entry belongs to a study of metastatic and nonmetastatic thyroid tumors. TCRdb used MiXCR to call clones anew from the PCR reads. The sample contains 20,000 to 25,000 clones, 15% to 17% of which appear only once. There are 11 residues in the CDR3. Trimming cost V 6 bases and J 4 bases, with 9 bases left between them. CDR1 is DFQATT and CDR2 is SNEGSKA in the germline V gene (reference sequence). Sample: blood. This TCR was recovered from a female donor with papillary thyroid cancer or a benign thyroid nodule (not recorded which). Some clones in this sample may be carry-over from other donors' samples. This chain connects TRBV20-1 to TRBJ1-2; D may be TRBD1 (5 bases). The CDR3 DNA is TGCAGTGCCTCGGGGGGCTATGGCTACACCTTC. Residues: CSASGGYGYTF.